A selection of T cell receptor beta chains follows, all from one sample in a study of siplizumab effects on memory and regulatory T cells. Here immunoSEQ multiplex PCR was the method, and the copy in TCRdb shows in-frame clones only, minus some. There are roughly 75,000 clones in the sample; 93% occur only once, and 5% lies in the top ten. Source material: CD8+ T cells sorted from blood. Receptors were obtained from a human donor in good health. The CDR3 runs from the conserved cysteine through the conserved F or W. The D gene is left open where the match is weak. Where a row states a size, it is once, few, many or the class of an expanded clone; other rows omit it.

abundance,j_gene,d_gene,v_gene,CDR3nt,CDR3aa
once,TRBJ1-6,.,TRBV7-2,TGTGCCAGCAGCCAAGGCGACGGGGTTTCACCCCTCCACTTT,CASSQGDGVSPLHF
.,TRBJ2-2,.,TRBV9,TGTGCCAGCAGCCCATTAGAGATTTCAGGGGAGCTGTTTTTT,CASSPLEISGELFF
.,TRBJ2-7,.,TRBV7-9,TGTGCCAGCAGCTTAATACACGGAGCAACCTCCTACGAGCAGTACTTC,CASSLIHGATSYEQYF
once,TRBJ2-3,.,TRBV5-1,TGCGCCAGCAGCGTCGAAGCCTGGACAGATACGCAGTATTTT,CASSVEAWTDTQYF
.,TRBJ1-3,.,TRBV10-3,TGTGCCATCAGTGAGGTAGGATCTGGAAACACCATATATTTT,CAISEVGSGNTIYF
.,TRBJ1-3,.,TRBV19,TGTGCCAGTACCTACTCTGGAAACACCATATATTTT,CASTYSGNTIYF
.,TRBJ2-1,TRBD2,TRBV7-9,TGTGCCAGCAGCTTACTCGGGGGGGCAGGTTTCAATGAGCAGTTCTTC,CASSLLGGAGFNEQFF
.,TRBJ1-2,.,TRBV18,TGTGCCAGCTCAACACTCGATTACACCGTTAACTATGGCTACACCTTC,CASSTLDYTVNYGYTF
once,TRBJ1-4,.,TRBV5-6,TGTGCCAGCAGCTTGGAGACAACTAATGAAAAACTGTTTTTT,CASSLETTNEKLFF
.,TRBJ2-5,.,TRBV27,TGTGCCAGCAGTTTGGGGACCCCAGAGACCCAGTACTTC,CASSLGTPETQYF
.,TRBJ2-1,TRBD2,TRBV7-8,TGTGCCAGCAGCTTAGTCGTTTTTCCTAGCGGGGGGGCGGATCGCCGGCTTCTTTGGTTCTTC,CASSLVVFPSGGADRRLLWFF
.,TRBJ1-1,.,TRBV11-2,TGTGCCAGCAGCCACGCCGGGACACTCAACACTGAAGCTTTCTTT,CASSHAGTLNTEAFF
.,TRBJ1-5,.,TRBV4-1,TGCGCCAGCAGCCAAGATGCAGGTGTGAATCAGCCCCAGCATTTT,CASSQDAGVNQPQHF
.,TRBJ2-5,.,TRBV4-2,TGTGCCAGCAGCCAAACTGAGACCCAGTACTTC,CASSQTETQYF
.,TRBJ2-7,.,TRBV11-2,TGTGCCAGCAGCTTAGCGTCCTACGAGCAGTACTTC,CASSLASYEQYF
.,TRBJ2-3,.,TRBV30,TGTGCCCGAGGGGGTAGCGCTACAGATACGCAGTATTTT,CARGGSATDTQYF
.,TRBJ1-5,.,TRBV7-8,TGTGCCAGCAGCTTAGCGACAGGTAGAAATCAGCCCCAGCATTTT,CASSLATGRNQPQHF
.,TRBJ1-5,.,TRBV11-2,TGTGCCAGCGGGGAGGGGTATAGCAATCAGCCCCAGCATTTT,CASGEGYSNQPQHF
.,TRBJ2-7,.,TRBV5-4,TGTGCCAGCAGCTTGGCCGCTAGCTACGAGCAGTACTTC,CASSLAASYEQYF
.,TRBJ2-7,.,TRBV10-3,TGTGCCATCCGAGGCGGGGTGTCCTACGAGCAGTACTTC,CAIRGGVSYEQYF
.,TRBJ2-7,TRBD1,TRBV18,TGTGCCAGCTCTCGCCACAGACAGGGGACTGACCTATCCTACGAGCAGTACTTC,CASSRHRQGTDLSYEQYF
.,TRBJ1-1,TRBD1,TRBV19,TGTGCCAGCCTTTTATCCGGGACAGGGGAGACTGAAGCTTTCTTT,CASLLSGTGETEAFF
once,TRBJ1-2,.,TRBV11-2,TGTGCCAGCAGCTTAGATCCGGGTAGGCAGGATGGCTACACCTTC,CASSLDPGRQDGYTF
.,TRBJ2-7,TRBD1,TRBV4-1,TGCGCCAGCAGCCAAGGAGGCCAGGGGGCAGGCGAGCAGTACTTC,CASSQGGQGAGEQYF
.,TRBJ1-4,TRBD1,TRBV9,TGTGCCAGCAGCGGACGACAGGGGAATGAAAAACTGTTTTTT,CASSGRQGNEKLFF
once,TRBJ1-4,TRBD1,TRBV18,TGTGCCAGCTCAAGCGGGACAGGGCGTTCGGAAAGTGAAAAACTGTTTTTT,CASSSGTGRSESEKLFF
.,TRBJ1-1,.,TRBV6-1,TGTGCCAGCAGTCCCGAAGCTTTCTTT,CASSPEAFF
.,TRBJ2-7,.,TRBV27,TGTGCCAGCAGTTTAAGAGGGGCCTACGAGCAGTACTTC,CASSLRGAYEQYF
once,TRBJ2-7,.,TRBV2,TGTGCCAGCACCGGGACGGCCTACGAGCAGTACTTC,CASTGTAYEQYF
.,TRBJ2-3,.,TRBV9,TGTGCCAGCAGCTTGGAGGGAAGAGGCACAGATACGCAGTATTTT,CASSLEGRGTDTQYF
.,TRBJ1-4,.,TRBV6-1,TGTGCCAGCCGTCCCGGGTCGAATGAAAAACTGTTTTTT,CASRPGSNEKLFF
.,TRBJ1-1,.,TRBV27,TGTGCCAGCAGTTCATTCCAGGGACCTGAAGCTTTCTTT,CASSSFQGPEAFF
.,TRBJ2-7,.,TRBV6-6,TGTGCCAGCAGTTATGGCCTTTCCAACTACGAGCAGTACTTC,CASSYGLSNYEQYF
.,TRBJ1-4,TRBD1,TRBV19,TGTGCCAGTAGGACGACAGGGGAAAATGAAAAACTGTTTTTT,CASRTTGENEKLFF
.,TRBJ2-5,TRBD1,TRBV15,TGTGCCACCAGGGGACAGGGGCAAGAGACCCAGTACTTC,CATRGQGQETQYF
.,TRBJ2-7,TRBD1,TRBV2,TGTGCCAGCCACCTAGGACAGGGAATACCCGAGCAGTACTTC,CASHLGQGIPEQYF
.,TRBJ1-4,TRBD1,TRBV9,TGTGCCAGCAGCGTAGGCGGGACAGTGACAACTAATGAAAAACTGTTTTTT,CASSVGGTVTTNEKLFF
.,TRBJ1-1,.,TRBV4-3,TGCGCCGGCAGCCAAGGGCGTGCCACTGAAGCTTTCTTT,CAGSQGRATEAFF
.,TRBJ2-7,.,TRBV5-5,TGTGCCAGCAGTGCCGGGACTCCCGACGAGCAGTACTTC,CASSAGTPDEQYF
.,TRBJ1-1,.,TRBV7-9,TGTGCCAGCAGCTTAGATCCGGTGATGAACACTGAAGCTTTCTTT,CASSLDPVMNTEAFF
.,TRBJ2-7,.,TRBV7-9,TGTGCCAGCAGCTTGCCAGGGACCTACGAGCAGTACTTC,CASSLPGTYEQYF
.,TRBJ2-7,.,TRBV7-3,TGTGCCAGCAGCTCTACAGGAGCCTACGAGCAGTACTTC,CASSSTGAYEQYF
once,TRBJ2-7,.,TRBV5-6,TGTGCCAGCAGCTTTCCACGGGCCACCTCCCCCTACGAGCAGTACTTC,CASSFPRATSPYEQYF
.,TRBJ1-5,.,TRBV27,TGTGCCAGCAGTTATATCTTGACAGTTAAGTATAATCAGCCCCAGCATTTT,CASSYILTVKYNQPQHF
.,TRBJ2-7,TRBD2,TRBV6-6,TGTGCCAGCAGTTCAAACAGCGGGGGGGCCGCCGAGCAGTACTTC,CASSSNSGGAAEQYF
.,TRBJ1-6,.,TRBV5-1,TGCGCCAGCAGCTTGCGCGGGGACACCTATTCACCCCTCCACTTT,CASSLRGDTYSPLHF
.,TRBJ1-2,TRBD1,TRBV13,TGTGCCAGCAGTCTTGGACAGGGTTATGGCTACACCTTC,CASSLGQGYGYTF
few,TRBJ1-5,.,TRBV7-9,TGTGCCAGCAGCTCTACAGGGAATAGCAATCAGCCCCAGCATTTT,CASSSTGNSNQPQHF
few,TRBJ2-3,TRBD1,TRBV19,TGTGCCAGTAGTGTGACAGGGGTTAATGAAGATACGCAGTATTTT,CASSVTGVNEDTQYF
.,TRBJ2-2,.,TRBV6-4,TGTGCCAGCAGCCCCCCCCCGACAGGCCAATACACCGGGGAGCTGTTTTTT,CASSPPPTGQYTGELFF
.,TRBJ1-2,TRBD1,TRBV19,TGTGCCAGTAGTATAGTAGGGACAGTTTATGGCTACACCTTC,CASSIVGTVYGYTF
.,TRBJ2-7,TRBD1,TRBV7-3,TGTGCCAGCAGCTGGGACAGGGGGCCTTACGAGCAGTACTTC,CASSWDRGPYEQYF
.,TRBJ2-3,.,TRBV21-1,TGTGCCAGCAGCAAAGGCGGGACAGGGGCAGATACGCAGTATTTT,CASSKGGTGADTQYF